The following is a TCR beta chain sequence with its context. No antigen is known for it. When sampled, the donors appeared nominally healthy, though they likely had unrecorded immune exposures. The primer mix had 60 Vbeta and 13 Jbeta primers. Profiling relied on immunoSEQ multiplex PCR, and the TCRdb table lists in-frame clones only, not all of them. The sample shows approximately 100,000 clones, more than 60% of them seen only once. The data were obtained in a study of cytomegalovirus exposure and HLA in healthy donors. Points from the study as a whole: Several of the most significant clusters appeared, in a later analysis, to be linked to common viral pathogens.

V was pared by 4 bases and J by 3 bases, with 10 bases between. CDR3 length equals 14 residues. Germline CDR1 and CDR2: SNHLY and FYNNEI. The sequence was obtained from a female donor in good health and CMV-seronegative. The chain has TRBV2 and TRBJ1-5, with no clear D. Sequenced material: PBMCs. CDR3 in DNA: TGTGCCAGCAGTGTGCGGCGGTACAATCAGCCCCAGCATTTT. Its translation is CASSVRRYNQPQHF.